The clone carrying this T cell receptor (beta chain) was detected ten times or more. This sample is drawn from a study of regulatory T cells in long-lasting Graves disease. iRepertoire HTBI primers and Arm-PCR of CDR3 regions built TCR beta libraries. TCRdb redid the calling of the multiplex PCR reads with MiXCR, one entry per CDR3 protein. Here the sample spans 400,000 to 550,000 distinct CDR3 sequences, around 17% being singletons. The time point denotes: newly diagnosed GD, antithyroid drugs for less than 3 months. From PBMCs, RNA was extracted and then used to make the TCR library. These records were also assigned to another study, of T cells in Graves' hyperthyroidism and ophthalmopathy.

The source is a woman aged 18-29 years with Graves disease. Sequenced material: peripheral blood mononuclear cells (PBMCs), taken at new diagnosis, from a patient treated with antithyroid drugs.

The CDR3 region has the DNA TGTGCCAGCAGACCTTCTAGCGGGAGGGCCTACGAGCAGTACTTC. It translates to CASRPSSGRAYEQYF. The chain carries TRBV27 and TRBJ2-7, with 12 bases that match TRBD2. Per germline, CDR1 MNHEY and CDR2 SMNVEV (reference sequence). The CDR3 runs to 15 residues. Trimming at V came to 6 bases and at J to 2 bases, leaving 5 bases not matched to a gene.